The rows below give T cell receptor beta chains drawn from one sample of a study of blood T cell repertoires in COVID-19. TCRdb keeps only in-frame clones here, not all; method: immunoSEQ multiplex PCR. This table holds 140,000 to 150,000 clones, roughly 84% found once. Sequencing input: peripheral blood. These receptors originate from a man aged 25-45 years with COVID-19, enrolled during active disease. The CDR3 runs from the conserved cysteine through the conserved F or W. D genes are given only for firm matches. Clone size, where shown, is once, few, many, or a class for clones that have expanded.

V gene	clone size	J gene	D gene	CDR3 DNA	CDR3 protein
TRBV19	NA	TRBJ1-5	NA	TGTGCCAGTAGGCCACTACAGGGAAATCAGCCCCAGCATTTT	CASRPLQGNQPQHF
TRBV11-2	NA	TRBJ2-3	NA	TGTGCCAGCAGCTTAGAGTGGAGGGGCACAGATACGCAGTATTTT	CASSLEWRGTDTQYF
TRBV18	once	TRBJ1-5	NA	TGTGCCAGCTCACCACCGGGCAGGGGTGGGTTTCAGCCCCAGCATTTT	CASSPPGRGGFQPQHF
TRBV11-2	NA	TRBJ1-4	NA	TGTGCCAGCAGTCCCGGTCGGAATGAAAAACTGTTTTTT	CASSPGRNEKLFF
TRBV10-3	NA	TRBJ1-4	TRBD1	TGTGCCATCAGAGGGACAGGGGATGAAAAACTGTTTTTT	CAIRGTGDEKLFF
TRBV29-1	NA	TRBJ1-2	NA	TGCAGCGGCCATACAGGGAACTATGGCTACACCTTC	CSGHTGNYGYTF
TRBV7-2	NA	TRBJ2-4	NA	TGTGCCAGCAGTCCTAGGGCCTTAGCGAACATTCAGTACTTC	CASSPRALANIQYF
TRBV5-6	NA	TRBJ2-7	NA	TGTGCCAGCAGCTTGACAGCTGGGCGTGACGAGCAGTACTTC	CASSLTAGRDEQYF
TRBV6-1	NA	TRBJ1-4	NA	TGTGCCAGCAGTGAATTGGGCAGCCTTAATGAAAAACTGTTTTTT	CASSELGSLNEKLFF
TRBV5-1	NA	TRBJ1-1	NA	TGCGCCAGCAGCTTGTGGGGAGAACAGAACACTGAAGCTTTCTTT	CASSLWGEQNTEAFF
TRBV28	NA	TRBJ2-5	TRBD2	TGTGCCAGCAGTTTCGTGCCGGGACTACAAGAGACCCAGTACTTC	CASSFVPGLQETQYF
TRBV28	NA	TRBJ2-2	TRBD1	TGTGCCAGCAGTTTACCTACAGGGGGTCTCACCGGGGAGCTGTTTTTT	CASSLPTGGLTGELFF
TRBV4-1	NA	TRBJ2-3	NA	TGCGCCAGCAGCCAAGTGCGGTATGAGGGAGATACGCAGTATTTT	CASSQVRYEGDTQYF
TRBV6-4	few	TRBJ1-2	NA	TGTGCCAGTAGCCCGGAGGCTAACTATGGCTACACCTTC	CASSPEANYGYTF
TRBV10-2	NA	TRBJ2-1	TRBD2	TGCGCCAGCAGTGAGACTAGCGGGAGCGGGCTGGCGAATGAGCAGTTCTTC	CASSETSGSGLANEQFF
TRBV19	once	TRBJ1-5	NA	TGTGCCAGTAGTCCCAGGGGCGCCATCAATCAGCCCCAGCATTTT	CASSPRGAINQPQHF
TRBV15	NA	TRBJ2-7	TRBD1	TGTGCCACCAGCAGATATGACAGGGGGACGCGCGAGCAGTACTTC	CATSRYDRGTREQYF
TRBV11-2	NA	TRBJ2-2	TRBD2	TGTGCCACCTCAGAGCGGGAGGGGAACACCGGGGAGCTGTTTTTT	CATSEREGNTGELFF
TRBV11-3	NA	TRBJ1-5	NA	TGTGCCAGCACCCTAGGGGGAAAACAGCCCCAGCATTTT	CASTLGGKQPQHF
TRBV25-1	NA	TRBJ1-2	NA	TGTGCCAGCAGTGACCCCCGGCGGGGGTGGTTCTACACCTTC	CASSDPRRGWFYTF
TRBV6-4	once	TRBJ2-2	NA	TGTGCCAGCAGTGACACCTTCCTGGGTAGCGGGAACACCGGGGAGCTGTTTTTT	CASSDTFLGSGNTGELFF
TRBV19	once	TRBJ2-7	TRBD1	TGTGCCAGCGGGACAGGGACCCACGAGCAGTACTTC	CASGTGTHEQYF
TRBV6-5	NA	TRBJ2-7	NA	TGTGCCAGCAGGAGCGGGCGAGCCGGGCAGTACTTC	CASRSGRAGQYF
TRBV6-5	many	TRBJ2-7	TRBD2	TGTGCCAGCGTAGCGGGAGGGGTATACGAGCAGTACTTC	CASVAGGVYEQYF
TRBV7-8	NA	TRBJ2-7	NA	TGTGCCAGCACGGCGCAGGTTAGCTCCTACGAGCAGTACTTC	CASTAQVSSYEQYF
TRBV10-3	NA	TRBJ2-7	NA	TGTGCCATCAGTGAGTTTACAGGGTCGAGTCCTAACGAGCAGTACTTC	CAISEFTGSSPNEQYF
TRBV10-1	NA	TRBJ2-2	NA	TGCGCCAGCAGGGCGGGGACGACCGGGGAGCTGTTTTTT	CASRAGTTGELFF
TRBV6-5	NA	TRBJ2-7	TRBD2	TGTGCCAGCAGCCGATCTAGCGGACCCTACGAGCAGTACTTC	CASSRSSGPYEQYF